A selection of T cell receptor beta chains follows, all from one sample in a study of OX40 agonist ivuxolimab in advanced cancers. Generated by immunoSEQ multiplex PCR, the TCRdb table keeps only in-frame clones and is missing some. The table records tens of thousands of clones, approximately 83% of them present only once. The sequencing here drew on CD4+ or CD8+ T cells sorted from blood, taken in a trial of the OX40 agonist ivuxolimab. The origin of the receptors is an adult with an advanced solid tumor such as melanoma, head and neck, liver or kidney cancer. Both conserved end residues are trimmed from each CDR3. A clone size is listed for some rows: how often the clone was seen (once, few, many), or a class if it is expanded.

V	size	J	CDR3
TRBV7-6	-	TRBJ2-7	ASSLVAGHSYEQY
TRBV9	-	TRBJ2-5	ASSVVGGAETQY
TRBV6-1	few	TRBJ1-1	ASRERGTEAF
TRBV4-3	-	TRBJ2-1	ASSQGPGRDNEQF
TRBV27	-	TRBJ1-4	ASSFSGFEKLF
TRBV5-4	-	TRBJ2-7	ASSPEGPSYEQY
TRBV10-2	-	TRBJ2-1	ASRRTSGATLNEQF
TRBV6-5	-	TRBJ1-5	ASKVDSYQPQH
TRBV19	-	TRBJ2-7	ASSPLEGLAHEQY
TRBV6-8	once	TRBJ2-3	ASSSGTGYTDTQY
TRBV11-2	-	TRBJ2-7	ASSYLASEQY
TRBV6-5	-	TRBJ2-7	ASSSPSAGGPHEQY
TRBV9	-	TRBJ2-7	ASSLGGGSYEQY
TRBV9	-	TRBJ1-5	ASSPFGGLQPQH
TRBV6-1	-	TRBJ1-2	ASGVDYGYT
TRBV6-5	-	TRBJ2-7	ASSARRLSSYEQY
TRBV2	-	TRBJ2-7	ASSDRAYEQY
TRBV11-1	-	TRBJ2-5	ASSFRYGSQETQY
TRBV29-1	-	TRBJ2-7	SVESDSSYEQY
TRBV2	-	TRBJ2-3	ARTSGLAGGRGTTDTQY
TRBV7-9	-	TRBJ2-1	ASSPQREIYNEQF
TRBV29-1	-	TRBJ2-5	SVEGGQTQETQY
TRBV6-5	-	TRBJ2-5	ASSYLGEETQY
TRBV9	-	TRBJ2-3	ASSPPGGADTDTQY
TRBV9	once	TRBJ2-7	ASSVDRGHEQY
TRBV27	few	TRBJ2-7	ASSFSGAYEQY
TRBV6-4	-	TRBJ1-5	ASSPRGAAGGSNQPQH
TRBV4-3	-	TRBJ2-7	ASSQEWRSSYEQY
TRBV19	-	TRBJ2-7	ASSIIEGTEYEQY
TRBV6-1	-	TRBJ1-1	ASLKVGNTEAF
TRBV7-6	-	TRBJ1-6	ASSLDGFGNSPLH
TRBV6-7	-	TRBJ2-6	ASSYSLAAGSGANVLT
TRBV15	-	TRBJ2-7	ATSGTRTGREQY
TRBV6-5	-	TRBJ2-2	ASSYSGSAGELF
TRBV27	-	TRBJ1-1	ASSLSPPQGGTEAF
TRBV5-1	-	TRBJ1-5	ASSTYSNQPQH
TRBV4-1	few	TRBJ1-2	ASSRGQGQHGYT
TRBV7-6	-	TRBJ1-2	ASSSDRRGYT
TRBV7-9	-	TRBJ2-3	ASSLEGSGRATDTQY
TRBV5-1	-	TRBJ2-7	ASSLAGPGGLYEQY
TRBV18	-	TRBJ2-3	ASSPLAEDSTDTQY
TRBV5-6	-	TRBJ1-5	ASSLGDFNQPQH
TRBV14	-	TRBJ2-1	ASSPMIAGLSSYNEQF
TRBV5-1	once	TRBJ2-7	ASSPGGYEQY
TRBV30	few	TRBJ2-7	AWSSQGYEQY
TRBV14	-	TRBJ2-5	ASSQHRGLDETQY
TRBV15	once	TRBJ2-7	ATSSRQGRDEQY
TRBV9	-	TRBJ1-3	ASSVRGSGGNTIY
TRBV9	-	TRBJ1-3	ASSVARGGNTIY
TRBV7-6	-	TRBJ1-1	ASSFGTEAF